This TCR beta chain was captured by sequencing in a study of blood T cell repertoires in COVID-19. Study details: PBMCs, B-cell-depleted T cells, or T cells provided the cDNA or gDNA that made up the material.

Method: immunoSEQ multiplex PCR; TCRdb's copy keeps in-frame clones and lacks some. The table shows nearly 200,000 clones, with 70% to 85% occurring only once. The TCR comes from a human donor with acute or convalescent COVID-19. The donor label of this sample is uncertain. The sample was peripheral blood.

For the CDR3, the DNA is TGTGCCAGCAGCTCAGGGGACAGCCCCTACAATGAGCAGTTCTTC. Its translation is CASSSGDSPYNEQFF. The chain is built from TRBV7-9 and TRBJ2-1, with TRBD1 matching over 7 bases. Losses at the gene ends were 4 bases for V and 2 bases for J; bases not matched to a gene: 5. Germline V gene data show CDR1 as SEHNR and CDR2 as FQNEAQ (reference sequence). This CDR3 spans 15 amino acids.